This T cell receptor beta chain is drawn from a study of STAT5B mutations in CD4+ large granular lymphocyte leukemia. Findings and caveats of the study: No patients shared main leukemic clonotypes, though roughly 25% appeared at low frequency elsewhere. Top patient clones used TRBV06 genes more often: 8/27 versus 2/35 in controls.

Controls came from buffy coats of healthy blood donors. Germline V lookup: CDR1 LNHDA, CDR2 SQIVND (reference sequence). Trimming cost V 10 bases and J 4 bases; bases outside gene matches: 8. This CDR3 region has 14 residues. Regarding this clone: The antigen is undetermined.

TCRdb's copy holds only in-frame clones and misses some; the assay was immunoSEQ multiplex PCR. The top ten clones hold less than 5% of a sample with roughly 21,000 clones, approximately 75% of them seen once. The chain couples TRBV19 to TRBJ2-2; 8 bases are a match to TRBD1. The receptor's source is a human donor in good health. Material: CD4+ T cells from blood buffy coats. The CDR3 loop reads CATQRQGFTGELFF. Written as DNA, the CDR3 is TGTGCCACACAAAGACAGGGGTTCACCGGGGAGCTGTTTTTT.